A selection of T cell receptor beta chains follows, all from one sample in a study of T cell responses to AZD1222 COVID-19 vaccine. The table came from immunoSEQ multiplex PCR; TCRdb's copy has only in-frame clones and leaves some out. The table shows about 120,000 clones, with around 80% occurring only once. The sample was peripheral blood, taken on day 0 of AZD1222 vaccination. These receptors were collected from an adult in good health. Both conserved end residues are part of each CDR3. D genes are given only for firm matches. Size is omitted from some rows. Given values are once, few, many or a class for expanded clones.

d_gene: NA
j_gene: TRBJ2-7
v_gene: TRBV19
abundance: NA
CDR3aa: CASNPTGSSYEQYF
CDR3nt: TGTGCCAGTAACCCGACGGGTAGCTCCTACGAGCAGTACTTC

d_gene: TRBD1
j_gene: TRBJ2-7
v_gene: TRBV6-6
abundance: NA
CDR3aa: CASKSRDSSYEQYF
CDR3nt: TGTGCCAGCAAATCTCGGGACAGCTCCTACGAGCAGTACTTC

d_gene: NA
j_gene: TRBJ1-3
v_gene: TRBV4-3
abundance: NA
CDR3aa: CASSQVARVGRNTIYF
CDR3nt: TGCGCCAGCAGCCAAGTGGCACGGGTCGGGAGAAACACCATATATTTT

d_gene: NA
j_gene: TRBJ2-7
v_gene: TRBV14
abundance: NA
CDR3aa: CASSPASGHSYEQYF
CDR3nt: TGTGCCAGCAGCCCTGCCAGCGGGCACTCCTACGAGCAGTACTTC

d_gene: TRBD1
j_gene: TRBJ1-3
v_gene: TRBV4-3
abundance: NA
CDR3aa: CASSLSGTGGNTIYF
CDR3nt: TGCGCCAGCAGCCTTTCCGGGACAGGGGGAAACACCATATATTTT

d_gene: NA
j_gene: TRBJ2-7
v_gene: TRBV27
abundance: NA
CDR3aa: CASSLAIGSYEQYF
CDR3nt: TGTGCCAGCAGTTTAGCGATCGGCTCCTACGAGCAGTACTTC

d_gene: TRBD1
j_gene: TRBJ2-1
v_gene: TRBV18
abundance: NA
CDR3aa: CASSPPNADRAVEFF
CDR3nt: TGTGCCAGCTCACCACCGAACGCGGACAGGGCCGTTGAGTTCTTC

d_gene: TRBD1
j_gene: TRBJ2-3
v_gene: TRBV11-3
abundance: NA
CDR3aa: CASNYRDRGTDTQYF
CDR3nt: TGTGCCAGCAACTACCGGGACAGGGGCACAGATACGCAGTATTTT

d_gene: TRBD1
j_gene: TRBJ1-1
v_gene: TRBV6-5
abundance: NA
CDR3aa: CASSLTGVNTEAFF
CDR3nt: TGTGCCAGCAGCCTGACAGGGGTGAACACTGAAGCTTTCTTT

d_gene: NA
j_gene: TRBJ2-1
v_gene: TRBV9
abundance: once
CDR3aa: CASSVSAAGPSYNEQFF
CDR3nt: TGTGCCAGCAGCGTAAGTGCGGCAGGTCCATCCTACAATGAGCAGTTCTTC

d_gene: NA
j_gene: TRBJ1-3
v_gene: TRBV7-2
abundance: once
CDR3aa: CASRPPGSASGNTIYF
CDR3nt: TGTGCCAGCAGACCGCCAGGGTCCGCGTCTGGAAACACCATATATTTT

d_gene: NA
j_gene: TRBJ2-7
v_gene: TRBV5-4
abundance: NA
CDR3aa: CASSVSYEQYF
CDR3nt: TGTGCCAGCAGCGTCTCCTACGAGCAGTACTTC

d_gene: TRBD1
j_gene: TRBJ2-7
v_gene: TRBV27
abundance: few
CDR3aa: CASSSYRGANEQYF
CDR3nt: TGTGCCAGCAGTTCCTACAGGGGGGCTAACGAGCAGTACTTC

d_gene: NA
j_gene: TRBJ1-5
v_gene: TRBV2
abundance: NA
CDR3aa: CASTGRLGEGQPQHF
CDR3nt: TGTGCCAGCACCGGACGCTTGGGGGAGGGTCAGCCCCAGCATTTT

d_gene: NA
j_gene: TRBJ1-6
v_gene: TRBV6-2/TRBV6-3
abundance: NA
CDR3aa: CASSYEDEGYSPLHF
CDR3nt: TGTGCCAGCAGTTACGAGGACGAAGGCTATTCACCCCTCCACTTT

d_gene: TRBD2
j_gene: TRBJ2-2
v_gene: TRBV13
abundance: NA
CDR3aa: CASSKGLAGTGELFF
CDR3nt: TGTGCCAGCAGCAAAGGACTAGCGGGAACCGGGGAGCTGTTTTTT

d_gene: NA
j_gene: TRBJ2-2
v_gene: TRBV30
abundance: NA
CDR3aa: CAWRRRGIGELFF
CDR3nt: TGTGCCTGGAGGCGCAGAGGGATCGGGGAGCTGTTTTTT

d_gene: NA
j_gene: TRBJ2-1
v_gene: TRBV5-4
abundance: NA
CDR3aa: CASTPRGGGHEQFF
CDR3nt: TGTGCCAGCACCCCCCGCGGAGGGGGCCATGAGCAGTTCTTC

d_gene: TRBD1
j_gene: TRBJ2-7
v_gene: TRBV28
abundance: NA
CDR3aa: CASSSRGQGAYEQYF
CDR3nt: TGTGCCAGCAGCTCCCGGGGGCAGGGGGCATACGAGCAGTACTTC

d_gene: TRBD2
j_gene: TRBJ2-5
v_gene: TRBV4-3
abundance: NA
CDR3aa: CASSQDARAGDQETQYF
CDR3nt: TGCGCCAGCAGCCAAGATGCCCGAGCGGGAGACCAAGAGACCCAGTACTTC

d_gene: NA
j_gene: TRBJ1-1
v_gene: TRBV6-5
abundance: NA
CDR3aa: CASSTTANTEAFF
CDR3nt: TGTGCCAGCAGTACGACAGCAAACACTGAAGCTTTCTTT

d_gene: NA
j_gene: TRBJ2-7
v_gene: TRBV4-3
abundance: NA
CDR3aa: CASSTRAFSYEQYF
CDR3nt: TGCGCCAGCAGCACCCGAGCGTTCTCCTACGAGCAGTACTTC

d_gene: NA
j_gene: TRBJ1-1
v_gene: TRBV19
abundance: NA
CDR3aa: CASSIRRQGNTEAFF
CDR3nt: TGTGCCAGTAGTATCAGAAGGCAGGGGAACACTGAAGCTTTCTTT

d_gene: TRBD1
j_gene: TRBJ2-7
v_gene: TRBV25-1
abundance: NA
CDR3aa: CASSEYHRGTSYEQYF
CDR3nt: TGTGCCAGCAGTGAATACCACAGGGGGACCAGCTACGAGCAGTACTTC

d_gene: NA
j_gene: TRBJ1-6
v_gene: TRBV7-2
abundance: NA
CDR3aa: CASSLGPSNNSPLHF
CDR3nt: TGTGCCAGCAGCTTAGGCCCCAGCAATAATTCACCCCTCCACTTT

d_gene: NA
j_gene: TRBJ2-6
v_gene: TRBV6-5
abundance: NA
CDR3aa: CASSPLGSGANVLTF
CDR3nt: TGTGCCAGCAGCCCCCTCGGCTCTGGGGCCAACGTCCTGACTTTC

d_gene: TRBD1
j_gene: TRBJ1-5
v_gene: TRBV19
abundance: once
CDR3aa: CAADPGQGWQPQHF
CDR3nt: TGTGCCGCCGACCCGGGACAGGGGTGGCAGCCCCAGCATTTT

d_gene: TRBD2
j_gene: TRBJ2-3
v_gene: TRBV14
abundance: NA
CDR3aa: CASSQSLLADGTDTQYF
CDR3nt: TGTGCCAGCAGCCAGAGTTTACTAGCGGACGGCACAGATACGCAGTATTTT

d_gene: NA
j_gene: TRBJ2-1
v_gene: TRBV11-3
abundance: NA
CDR3aa: CASSRQNSYNEQFF
CDR3nt: TGTGCCAGCAGCAGGCAAAATTCCTACAATGAGCAGTTCTTC

d_gene: TRBD1
j_gene: TRBJ2-1
v_gene: TRBV10-1
abundance: once
CDR3aa: CASRDRVLGQFF
CDR3nt: TGCGCCAGCAGGGACAGGGTTCTTGGGCAGTTCTTC

d_gene: NA
j_gene: TRBJ1-1
v_gene: TRBV20-1
abundance: NA
CDR3aa: CSEGGNTEAFF
CDR3nt: TGCAGTGAAGGGGGGAACACTGAAGCTTTCTTT

d_gene: NA
j_gene: TRBJ1-1
v_gene: TRBV7-3
abundance: NA
CDR3aa: CASSGTRGTAEAFF
CDR3nt: TGTGCCAGCAGCGGAACCCGGGGGACTGCTGAAGCTTTCTTT

d_gene: NA
j_gene: TRBJ1-2
v_gene: TRBV5-6
abundance: NA
CDR3aa: CASSPGRVSGYTF
CDR3nt: TGTGCCAGCAGCCCGGGCAGGGTGAGCGGCTACACCTTC

d_gene: TRBD2
j_gene: TRBJ2-2
v_gene: TRBV3-1/TRBV3-2
abundance: once
CDR3aa: CASSQGLARPTGELFF
CDR3nt: TGTGCCAGCAGCCAAGGACTAGCGAGGCCCACCGGGGAGCTGTTTTTT

d_gene: TRBD2
j_gene: TRBJ2-1
v_gene: TRBV7-9
abundance: once
CDR3aa: CASSFLLAGTYNEQFF
CDR3nt: TGTGCCAGCAGCTTCCTGCTAGCGGGAACTTACAATGAGCAGTTCTTC

d_gene: NA
j_gene: TRBJ2-7
v_gene: TRBV5-1
abundance: NA
CDR3aa: CASSFAGSYEQYF
CDR3nt: TGCGCCAGCAGCTTCGCGGGCTCCTACGAGCAGTACTTC

d_gene: NA
j_gene: TRBJ1-1
v_gene: TRBV6-1
abundance: once
CDR3aa: CASSETQGRTEAFF
CDR3nt: TGTGCCAGCAGTGAAACTCAGGGTCGCACTGAAGCTTTCTTT

d_gene: NA
j_gene: TRBJ1-2
v_gene: TRBV6-5
abundance: NA
CDR3aa: CASIPRQGYGYTF
CDR3nt: TGTGCCAGCATTCCCCGGCAGGGTTATGGCTACACCTTC

d_gene: NA
j_gene: TRBJ1-2
v_gene: TRBV7-2
abundance: NA
CDR3aa: CASSPNRDYGYTF
CDR3nt: TGTGCCAGCAGCCCAAACAGGGACTATGGCTACACCTTC

d_gene: NA
j_gene: TRBJ2-7
v_gene: TRBV7-2
abundance: once
CDR3aa: CASQSGEREQYF
CDR3nt: TGTGCCAGCCAGTCAGGGGAACGTGAGCAGTACTTC

d_gene: TRBD2
j_gene: TRBJ2-1
v_gene: TRBV7-9
abundance: NA
CDR3aa: CASSLESGGYNEQFF
CDR3nt: TGTGCCAGCAGCTTAGAATCGGGGGGGTACAATGAGCAGTTCTTC

d_gene: NA
j_gene: TRBJ2-7
v_gene: TRBV18
abundance: NA
CDR3aa: CASSRRELAYEQYF
CDR3nt: TGTGCCAGCTCCCGACGCGAACTAGCCTACGAGCAGTACTTC

d_gene: TRBD2
j_gene: TRBJ2-7
v_gene: TRBV5-1
abundance: NA
CDR3aa: CASSPVERGTHEQYF
CDR3nt: TGCGCCAGCAGCCCGGTTGAGCGGGGGACCCACGAGCAGTACTTC

d_gene: NA
j_gene: TRBJ2-5
v_gene: TRBV19
abundance: NA
CDR3aa: CASSPGQWETQYF
CDR3nt: TGTGCCAGTAGTCCAGGACAGTGGGAGACCCAGTACTTC

d_gene: TRBD2
j_gene: TRBJ2-3
v_gene: TRBV9
abundance: NA
CDR3aa: CASSSDLLAGGTDTQYF
CDR3nt: TGTGCCAGCAGCTCCGACCTACTAGCGGGAGGGACAGATACGCAGTATTTT

d_gene: NA
j_gene: TRBJ1-1
v_gene: TRBV11-2
abundance: NA
CDR3aa: CASSLPGVSGSFF
CDR3nt: TGTGCCAGCAGCCTTCCAGGGGTATCCGGGTCTTTCTTT

d_gene: TRBD1
j_gene: TRBJ2-7
v_gene: TRBV18
abundance: NA
CDR3aa: CATTALTGGNEQYF
CDR3nt: TGTGCCACCACCGCTTTGACAGGGGGAAACGAGCAGTACTTC

d_gene: NA
j_gene: TRBJ1-2
v_gene: TRBV5-8
abundance: NA
CDR3aa: CASSLDLAGEYGYTF
CDR3nt: TGTGCCAGCAGCTTGGATCTTGCAGGGGAGTATGGCTACACCTTC

d_gene: TRBD1
j_gene: TRBJ2-2
v_gene: TRBV19
abundance: NA
CDR3aa: CASSTGTVFLAELFF
CDR3nt: TGTGCCAGTAGTACTGGGACAGTATTTCTCGCGGAGCTGTTTTTT

d_gene: TRBD1
j_gene: TRBJ1-1
v_gene: TRBV15
abundance: NA
CDR3aa: CATSRPGQGASEAFF
CDR3nt: TGTGCCACCAGCAGACCGGGACAGGGGGCCTCTGAAGCTTTCTTT

d_gene: NA
j_gene: TRBJ2-3
v_gene: TRBV19
abundance: NA
CDR3aa: CASSIHEGGNTDTQYF
CDR3nt: TGTGCCAGTAGTATTCATGAGGGGGGGAACACAGATACGCAGTATTTT

d_gene: TRBD2
j_gene: TRBJ2-1
v_gene: TRBV4-2
abundance: few
CDR3aa: CASSQAVRGRGEQFF
CDR3nt: TGTGCCAGCAGCCAAGCGGTCCGCGGGAGGGGGGAGCAGTTCTTC

d_gene: NA
j_gene: TRBJ1-1
v_gene: TRBV7-2
abundance: NA
CDR3aa: CASSLVLLGGTEAFF
CDR3nt: TGTGCCAGCAGCTTAGTCCTCCTGGGAGGGACTGAAGCTTTCTTT